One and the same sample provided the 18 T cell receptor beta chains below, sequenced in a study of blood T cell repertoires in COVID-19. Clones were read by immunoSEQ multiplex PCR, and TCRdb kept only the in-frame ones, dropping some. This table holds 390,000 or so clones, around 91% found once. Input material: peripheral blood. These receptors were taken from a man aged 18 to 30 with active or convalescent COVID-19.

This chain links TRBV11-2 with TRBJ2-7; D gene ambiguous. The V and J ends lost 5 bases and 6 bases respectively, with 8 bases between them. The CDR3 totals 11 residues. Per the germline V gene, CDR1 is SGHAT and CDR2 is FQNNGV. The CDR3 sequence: CASSPVLEQYF. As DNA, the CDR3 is TGTGCCAGCAGCCCCGTACTCGAGCAGTACTTC.

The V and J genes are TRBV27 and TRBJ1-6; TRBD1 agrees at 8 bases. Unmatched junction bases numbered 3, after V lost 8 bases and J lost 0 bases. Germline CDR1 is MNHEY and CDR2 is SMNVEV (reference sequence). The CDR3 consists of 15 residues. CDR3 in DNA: TGTGCCAGCCGACAGGGGAGCTCCTATAATTCACCCCTCCACTTT. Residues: CASRQGSSYNSPLHF.

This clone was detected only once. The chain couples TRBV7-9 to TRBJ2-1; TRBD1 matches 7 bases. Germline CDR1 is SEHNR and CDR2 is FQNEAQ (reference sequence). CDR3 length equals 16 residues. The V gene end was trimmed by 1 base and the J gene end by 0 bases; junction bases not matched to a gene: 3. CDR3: CASSLDRDSSYNEQFF. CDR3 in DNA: TGTGCCAGCAGCTTAGACCGGGACAGCTCCTACAATGAGCAGTTCTTC.

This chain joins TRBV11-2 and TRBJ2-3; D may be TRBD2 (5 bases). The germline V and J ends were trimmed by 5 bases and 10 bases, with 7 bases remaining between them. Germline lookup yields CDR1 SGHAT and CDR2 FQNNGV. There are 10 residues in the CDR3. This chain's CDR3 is CASSLEAQYF. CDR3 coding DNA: TGTGCCAGCAGCCTGGAGGCGCAGTATTTT.

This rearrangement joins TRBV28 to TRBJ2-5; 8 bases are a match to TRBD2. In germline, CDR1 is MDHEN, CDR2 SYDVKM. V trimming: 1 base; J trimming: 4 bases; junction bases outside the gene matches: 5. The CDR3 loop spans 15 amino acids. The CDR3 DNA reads TGTGCCAGCAGTTTATCGGTGGGGACTAGAGAGACCCAGTACTTC. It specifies CASSLSVGTRETQYF. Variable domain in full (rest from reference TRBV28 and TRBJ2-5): DVKVTQSSRYLVKRTGEKVFLECVQDMDHENMFWYRQDPGLGLRLIYFSYDVKMKEKGDIPEGYSVSREKKERFSLILESASTNQTSMYLCASSLSVGTRETQYFGPGTRLLVL.

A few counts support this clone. This chain's CDR3 is CASSTSGNSYNSPLHF. DNA for the CDR3: TGTGCCAGCAGTACCTCAGGGAACTCCTATAATTCACCCCTCCACTTT. The chain employs TRBV27 and TRBJ1-6; TRBD1 is a possible D gene (5 bases). Trimming pared 5 bases from V and 0 bases from J, leaving 11 bases between. This CDR3 is built from 16 residues. CDR1 and CDR2 (germline): MNHEY, SMNVEV (reference sequence).

The chain's CDR3 is CASSLLPGQGAEQYF. The CDR3 DNA reads as TGTGCCAGCAGCTTATTACCGGGACAGGGGGCCGAGCAGTACTTC. The chain links TRBV5-5 to TRBJ2-7; 12 nucleotides match TRBD1. J lost 6 bases, V lost 2 bases, and 6 bases had no gene match. The CDR3 consists of 15 residues. The germline gives CDR1 SGHKS, CDR2 YYEKEE (reference sequence).

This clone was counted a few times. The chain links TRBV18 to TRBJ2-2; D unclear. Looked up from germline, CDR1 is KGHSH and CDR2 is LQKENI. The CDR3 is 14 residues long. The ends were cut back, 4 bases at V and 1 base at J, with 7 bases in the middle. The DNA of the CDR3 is TGTGCCAGCTCACGCGAGCGGAACACCGGGGAGCTGTTTTTT. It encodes CASSRERNTGELFF.

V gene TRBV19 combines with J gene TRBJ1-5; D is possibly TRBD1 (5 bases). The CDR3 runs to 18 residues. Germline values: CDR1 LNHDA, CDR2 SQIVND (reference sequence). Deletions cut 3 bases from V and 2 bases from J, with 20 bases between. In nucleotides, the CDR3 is TGTGCCAGTAGTATCGACCATCGACAGTTAGATGGCAATCAGCCCCAGCATTTT. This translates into CASSIDHRQLDGNQPQHF. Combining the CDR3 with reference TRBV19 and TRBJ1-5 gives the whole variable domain DGGITQSPKYLFRKEGQNVTLSCEQNLNHDAMYWYRQDPGQGLRLIYYSQIVNDFQKGDIAEGYSVSREKKESFPLTVTSAQKNPTAFYLCASSIDHRQLDGNQPQHFGDGTRLSIL.

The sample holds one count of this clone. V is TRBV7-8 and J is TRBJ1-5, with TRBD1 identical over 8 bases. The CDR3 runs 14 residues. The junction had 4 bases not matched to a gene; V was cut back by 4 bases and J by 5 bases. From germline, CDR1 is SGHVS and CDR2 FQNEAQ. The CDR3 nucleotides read TGTGCCAGCAGCTGGACAGGGAAAGATCAGCCCCAGCATTTT. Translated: CASSWTGKDQPQHF.

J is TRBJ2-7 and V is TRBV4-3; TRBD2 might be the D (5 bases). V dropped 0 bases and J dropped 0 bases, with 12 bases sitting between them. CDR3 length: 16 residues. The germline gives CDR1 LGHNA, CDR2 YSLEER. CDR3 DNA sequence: TGCGCCAGCAGCCAAGATCTAACCGGGAACTCCTACGAGCAGTACTTC. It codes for CASSQDLTGNSYEQYF.

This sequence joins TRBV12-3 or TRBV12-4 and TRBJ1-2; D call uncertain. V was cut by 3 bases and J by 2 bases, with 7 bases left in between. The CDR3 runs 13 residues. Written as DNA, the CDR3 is TGTGCCAGCAGTTTTTACAGCAACTATGGCTACACCTTC. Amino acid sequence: CASSFYSNYGYTF.

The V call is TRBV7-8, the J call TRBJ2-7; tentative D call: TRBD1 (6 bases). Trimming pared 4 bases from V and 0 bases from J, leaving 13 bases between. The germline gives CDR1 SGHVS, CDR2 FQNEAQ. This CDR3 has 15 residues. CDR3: CASSSRGLRSYEQYF. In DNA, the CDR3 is TGTGCCAGCAGCTCCAGGGGTCTACGCTCCTACGAGCAGTACTTC.

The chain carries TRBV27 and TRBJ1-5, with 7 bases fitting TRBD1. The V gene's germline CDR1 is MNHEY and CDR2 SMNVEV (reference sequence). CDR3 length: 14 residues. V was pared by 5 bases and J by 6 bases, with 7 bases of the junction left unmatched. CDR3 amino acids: CASSNSGGLQPQHF. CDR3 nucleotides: TGTGCCAGCAGTAACTCAGGGGGACTTCAGCCCCAGCATTTT.

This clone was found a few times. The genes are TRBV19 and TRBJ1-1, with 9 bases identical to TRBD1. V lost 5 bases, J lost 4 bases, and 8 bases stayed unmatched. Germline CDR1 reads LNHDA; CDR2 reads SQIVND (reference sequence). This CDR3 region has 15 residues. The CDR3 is CASSHGGTGSTEAFF. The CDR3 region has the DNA TGTGCCAGTAGTCACGGCGGGACAGGGTCCACTGAAGCTTTCTTT.

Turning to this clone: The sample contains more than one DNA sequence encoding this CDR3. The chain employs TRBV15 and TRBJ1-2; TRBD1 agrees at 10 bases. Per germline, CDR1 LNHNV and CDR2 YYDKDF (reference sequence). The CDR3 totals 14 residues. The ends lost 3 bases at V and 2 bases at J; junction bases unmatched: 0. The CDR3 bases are TGTGCCACCAGCAGGGACAGGGGGAACTATGGCTACACCTTC. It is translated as CATSRDRGNYGYTF. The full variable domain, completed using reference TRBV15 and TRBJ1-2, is DAMVIQNPRYQVTQFGKPVTLSCSQTLNHNVMYWYQQKSSQAPKLLFHYYDKDFNNEADTPDNFQSRRPNTSFCFLDIRSPGLGDTAMYLCATSRDRGNYGYTFGSGTRLTVV.

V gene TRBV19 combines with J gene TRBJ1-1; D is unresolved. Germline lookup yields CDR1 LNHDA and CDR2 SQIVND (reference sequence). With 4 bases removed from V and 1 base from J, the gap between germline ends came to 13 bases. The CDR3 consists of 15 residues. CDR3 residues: CASSTGGRGNTEAFF. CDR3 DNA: TGTGCCAGTAGTACCGGAGGCAGAGGGAACACTGAAGCTTTCTTT.

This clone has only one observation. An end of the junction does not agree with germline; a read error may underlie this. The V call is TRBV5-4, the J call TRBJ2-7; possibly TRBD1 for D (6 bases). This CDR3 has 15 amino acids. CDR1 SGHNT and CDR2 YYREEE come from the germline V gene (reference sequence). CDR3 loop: CASRLGPDSSYEQYF. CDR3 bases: TGTGCCAGCAGATTGGGGCCGGACAGCTCCTACGAGCAGTACTTC.